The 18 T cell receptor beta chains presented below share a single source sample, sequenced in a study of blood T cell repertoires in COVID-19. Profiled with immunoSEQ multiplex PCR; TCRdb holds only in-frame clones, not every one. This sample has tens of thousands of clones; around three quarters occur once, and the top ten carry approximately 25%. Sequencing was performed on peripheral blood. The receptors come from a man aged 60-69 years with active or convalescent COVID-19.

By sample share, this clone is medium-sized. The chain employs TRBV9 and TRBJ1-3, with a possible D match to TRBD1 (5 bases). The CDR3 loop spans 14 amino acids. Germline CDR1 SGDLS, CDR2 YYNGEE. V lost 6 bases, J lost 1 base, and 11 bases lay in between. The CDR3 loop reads CASNPGGSGNTIYF. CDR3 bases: TGTGCCAGCAACCCCGGGGGGTCTGGAAACACCATATATTTT.

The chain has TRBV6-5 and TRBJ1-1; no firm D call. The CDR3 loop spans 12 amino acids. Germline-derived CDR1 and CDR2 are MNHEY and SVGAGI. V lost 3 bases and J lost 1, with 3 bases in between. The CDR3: CASSYRNTEAFF. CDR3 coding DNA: TGTGCCAGCAGTTATAGGAACACTGAAGCTTTCTTT.

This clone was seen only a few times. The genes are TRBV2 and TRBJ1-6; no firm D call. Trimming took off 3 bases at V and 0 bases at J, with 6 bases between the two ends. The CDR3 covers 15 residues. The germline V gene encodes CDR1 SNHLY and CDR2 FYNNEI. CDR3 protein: CASSDSSSYNSPLHF. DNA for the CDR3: TGTGCCAGCAGTGACTCGAGCTCCTATAATTCACCCCTCCACTTT.

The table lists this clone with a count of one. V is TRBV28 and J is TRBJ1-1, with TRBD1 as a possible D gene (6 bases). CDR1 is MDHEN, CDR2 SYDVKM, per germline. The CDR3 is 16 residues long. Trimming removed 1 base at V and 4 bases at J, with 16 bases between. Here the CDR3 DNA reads TGTGCCAGCAGTTTATTTGCCGGGGGGCGAAGCACTGAAGCTTTCTTT. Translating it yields CASSLFAGGRSTEAFF.

The CDR3 spells CASSLGGNYGYTF. CDR3 sequence (DNA): TGCGCCAGCAGCTTGGGAGGGAACTATGGCTACACCTTC. The chain has TRBV5-1 and TRBJ1-2; D ambiguous. Germline values: CDR1 SGHRS, CDR2 YFSETQ. CDR3 length equals 13 residues. Trimming took 0 bases from V and 2 from J, leaving 5 bases between them.

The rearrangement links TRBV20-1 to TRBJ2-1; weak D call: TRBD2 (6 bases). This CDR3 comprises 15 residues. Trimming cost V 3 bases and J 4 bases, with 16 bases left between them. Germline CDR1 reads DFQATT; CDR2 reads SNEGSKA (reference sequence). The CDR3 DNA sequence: TGCAGTGCTAGTGGTGGAACGGGAGAGTACAATGAGCAGTTCTTC. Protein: CSASGGTGEYNEQFF.

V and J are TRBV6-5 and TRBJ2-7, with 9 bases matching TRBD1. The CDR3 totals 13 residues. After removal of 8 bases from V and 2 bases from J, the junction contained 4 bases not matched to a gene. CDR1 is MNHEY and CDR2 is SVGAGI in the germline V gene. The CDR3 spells CASGDREAYEQYF. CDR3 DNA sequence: TGTGCCAGCGGGGACAGGGAGGCCTACGAGCAGTACTTC.

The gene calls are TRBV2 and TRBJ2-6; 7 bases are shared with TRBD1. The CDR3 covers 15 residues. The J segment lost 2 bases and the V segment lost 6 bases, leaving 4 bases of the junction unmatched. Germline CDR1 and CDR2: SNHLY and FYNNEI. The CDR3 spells CASRTDRAGANVLTF. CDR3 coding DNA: TGTGCCAGCAGGACCGACAGGGCTGGGGCCAACGTCCTGACTTTC.

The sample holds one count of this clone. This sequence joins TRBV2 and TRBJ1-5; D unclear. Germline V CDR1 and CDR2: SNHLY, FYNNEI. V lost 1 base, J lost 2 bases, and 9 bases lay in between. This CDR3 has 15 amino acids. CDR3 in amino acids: CASSEEGVGNQPQHF. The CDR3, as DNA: TGTGCCAGCAGTGAAGAAGGAGTTGGCAATCAGCCCCAGCATTTT. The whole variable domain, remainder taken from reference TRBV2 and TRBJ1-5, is EPEVTQTPSHQVTQMGQEVILRCVPISNHLYFYWYRQILGQKVEFLVSFYNNEISEKSEIFDDQFSVERPDGSNFTLKIRSTKLEDSAMYFCASSEEGVGNQPQHFGDGTRLSIL.

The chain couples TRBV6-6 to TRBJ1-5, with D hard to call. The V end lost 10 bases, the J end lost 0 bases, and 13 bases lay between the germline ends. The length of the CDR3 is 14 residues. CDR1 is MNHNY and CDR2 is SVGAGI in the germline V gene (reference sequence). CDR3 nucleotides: TGTGCCACCAGAGAGATGAATAGCAATCAGCCCCAGCATTTT. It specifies CATREMNSNQPQHF.

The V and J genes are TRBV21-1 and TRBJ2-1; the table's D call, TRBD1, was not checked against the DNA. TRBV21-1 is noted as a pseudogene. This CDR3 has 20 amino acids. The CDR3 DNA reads TGTGCCAGCAGCAGTGGGACAGTAAATCTCTCTATGGGGTCCTACAATGAGCAGTTCTTC. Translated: CASSSGTVNLSMGSYNEQFF.

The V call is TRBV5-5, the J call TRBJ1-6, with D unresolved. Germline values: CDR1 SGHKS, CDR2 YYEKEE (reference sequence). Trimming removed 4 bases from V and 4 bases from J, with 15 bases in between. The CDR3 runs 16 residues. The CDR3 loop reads CASSTTRSPYNSPLHF. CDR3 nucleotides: TGTGCCAGCAGCACGACCAGGTCCCCTTATAATTCACCCCTCCACTTT.

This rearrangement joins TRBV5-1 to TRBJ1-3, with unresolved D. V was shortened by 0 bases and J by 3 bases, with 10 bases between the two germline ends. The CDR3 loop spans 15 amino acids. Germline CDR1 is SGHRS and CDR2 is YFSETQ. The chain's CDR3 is CASSLGAGGGNTIYF. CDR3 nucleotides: TGCGCCAGCAGCTTGGGGGCTGGAGGTGGAAACACCATATATTTT.

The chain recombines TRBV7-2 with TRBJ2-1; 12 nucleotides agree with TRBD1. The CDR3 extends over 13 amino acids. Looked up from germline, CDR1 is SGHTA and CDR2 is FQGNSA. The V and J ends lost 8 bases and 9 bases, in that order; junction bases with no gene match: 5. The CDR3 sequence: CASRDRGQGEQFF. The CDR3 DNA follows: TGTGCCAGCCGGGACAGGGGGCAAGGTGAGCAGTTCTTC.

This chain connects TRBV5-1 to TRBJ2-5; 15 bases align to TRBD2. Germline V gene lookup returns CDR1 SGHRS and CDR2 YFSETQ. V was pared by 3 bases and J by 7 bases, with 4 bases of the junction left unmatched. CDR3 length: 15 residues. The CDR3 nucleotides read TGCGCCAGCAGCTCGGGACTAGCGGGGGGCGGGACCCAGTACTTC. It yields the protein CASSSGLAGGGTQYF.

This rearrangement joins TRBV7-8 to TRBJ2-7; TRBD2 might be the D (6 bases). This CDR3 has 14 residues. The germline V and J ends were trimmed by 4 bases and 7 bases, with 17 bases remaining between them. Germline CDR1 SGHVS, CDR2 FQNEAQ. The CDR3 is CASSWVEGWREQYF. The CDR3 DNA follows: TGTGCCAGCAGCTGGGTGGAGGGGTGGAGAGAGCAGTACTTC.

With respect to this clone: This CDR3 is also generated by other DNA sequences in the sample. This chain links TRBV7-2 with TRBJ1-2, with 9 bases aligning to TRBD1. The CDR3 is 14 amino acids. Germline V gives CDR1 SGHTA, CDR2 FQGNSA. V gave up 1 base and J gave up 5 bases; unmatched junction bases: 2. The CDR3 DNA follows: TGTGCCAGCAGCTTAGGACAGGGGGGTTATGGCTACACCTTC. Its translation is CASSLGQGGYGYTF.

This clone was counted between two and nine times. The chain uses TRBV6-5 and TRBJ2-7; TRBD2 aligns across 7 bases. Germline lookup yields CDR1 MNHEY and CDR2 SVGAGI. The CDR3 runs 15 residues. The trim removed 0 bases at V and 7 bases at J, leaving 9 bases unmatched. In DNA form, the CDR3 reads TGTGCCAGCAGTTACTCCCCTGGGGGGGGGATGGAGCAGTACTTC. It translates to CASSYSPGGGMEQYF.